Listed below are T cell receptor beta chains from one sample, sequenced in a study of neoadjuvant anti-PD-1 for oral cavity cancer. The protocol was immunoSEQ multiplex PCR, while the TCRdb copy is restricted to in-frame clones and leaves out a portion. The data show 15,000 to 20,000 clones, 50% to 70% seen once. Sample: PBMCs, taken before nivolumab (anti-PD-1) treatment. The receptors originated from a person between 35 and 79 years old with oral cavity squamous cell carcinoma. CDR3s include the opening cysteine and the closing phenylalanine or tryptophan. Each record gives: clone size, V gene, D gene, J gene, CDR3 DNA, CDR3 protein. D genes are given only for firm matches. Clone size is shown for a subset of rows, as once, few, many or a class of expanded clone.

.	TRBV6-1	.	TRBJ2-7	TGTGCCAGCAGGGTGAGGGAGGAGTACGAGCAGTACTTC	CASRVREEYEQYF
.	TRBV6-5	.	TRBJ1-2	TGTGCCAGCAGTTACTCGAGAGGGGGCTATGGCTACACCTTC	CASSYSRGGYGYTF
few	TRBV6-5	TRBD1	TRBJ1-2	TGTGCCAGCAGTTATATCAGGACAGGGGGCAACTATGGCTACACCTTC	CASSYIRTGGNYGYTF
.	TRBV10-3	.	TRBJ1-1	TGTGCCACCCGAAGCGGGAGGGAGACTGAAGCTTTCTTT	CATRSGRETEAFF
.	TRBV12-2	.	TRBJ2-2	TGTGCAAGTCGCCCGTCGTGTGCAGCGAACACCGGGGAGCTGTTTTTT	CASRPSCAANTGELFF
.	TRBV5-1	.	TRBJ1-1	TGCGCCAGCAGCTTGGATCTCCGGGACAATGAAGCTTTCTTT	CASSLDLRDNEAFF
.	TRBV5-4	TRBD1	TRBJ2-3	TGTGCCAGCAGCTTCCCAGGGGGCAGCACAGATACGCAGTATTTT	CASSFPGGSTDTQYF
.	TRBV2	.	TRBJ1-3	TGTGCCAGCAGTGTAGGGGGCTCTGGAAACACCATATATTTT	CASSVGGSGNTIYF
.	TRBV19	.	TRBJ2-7	TGTGCCAGTAGTATTGGGGGTGCGACCTACGAGCAGTACTTC	CASSIGGATYEQYF
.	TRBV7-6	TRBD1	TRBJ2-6	TGTGCCAGCAGCTTAGGTCCAGGGGGCGCTGGGGCCAACGTCCTGACTTTC	CASSLGPGGAGANVLTF
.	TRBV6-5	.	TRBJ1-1	TGTGCCAGCACCCAAGGGCCCGAAGCTTTCTTT	CASTQGPEAFF